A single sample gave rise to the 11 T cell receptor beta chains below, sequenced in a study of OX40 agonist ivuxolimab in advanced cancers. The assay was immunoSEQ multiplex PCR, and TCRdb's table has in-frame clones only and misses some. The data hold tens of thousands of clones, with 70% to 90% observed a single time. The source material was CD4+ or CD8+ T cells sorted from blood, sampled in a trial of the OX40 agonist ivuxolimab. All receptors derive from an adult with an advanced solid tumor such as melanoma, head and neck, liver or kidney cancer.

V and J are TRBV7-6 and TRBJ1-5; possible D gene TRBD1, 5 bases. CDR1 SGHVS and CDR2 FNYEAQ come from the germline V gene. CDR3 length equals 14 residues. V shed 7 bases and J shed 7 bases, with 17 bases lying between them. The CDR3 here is CASIKMRGGQPQHF. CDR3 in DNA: TGTGCCAGCATCAAAATGCGGGGGGGGCAGCCCCAGCATTTT.

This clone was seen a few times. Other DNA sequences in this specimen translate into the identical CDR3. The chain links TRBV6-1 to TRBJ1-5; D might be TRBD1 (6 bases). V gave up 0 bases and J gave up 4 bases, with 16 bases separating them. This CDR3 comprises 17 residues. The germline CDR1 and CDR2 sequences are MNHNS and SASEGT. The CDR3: CASSEALLGHLNQPQHF. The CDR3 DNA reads TGTGCCAGCAGTGAAGCGCTTCTGGGACATTTAAATCAGCCCCAGCATTTT.

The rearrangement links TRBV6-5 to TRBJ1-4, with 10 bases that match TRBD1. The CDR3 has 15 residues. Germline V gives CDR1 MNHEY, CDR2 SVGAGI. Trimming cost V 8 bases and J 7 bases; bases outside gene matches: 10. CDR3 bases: TGTGCCAGCCGACCGACAGGGGGCTGGAGTGAAAAACTGTTTTTT. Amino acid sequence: CASRPTGGWSEKLFF.

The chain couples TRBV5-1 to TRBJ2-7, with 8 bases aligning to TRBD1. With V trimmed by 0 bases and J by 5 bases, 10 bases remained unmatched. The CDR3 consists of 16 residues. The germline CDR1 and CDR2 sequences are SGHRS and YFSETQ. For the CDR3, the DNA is TGCGCCAGCAGCTTGGCGGACAGGGTGGGGACGGACGAGCAGTACTTC. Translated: CASSLADRVGTDEQYF.

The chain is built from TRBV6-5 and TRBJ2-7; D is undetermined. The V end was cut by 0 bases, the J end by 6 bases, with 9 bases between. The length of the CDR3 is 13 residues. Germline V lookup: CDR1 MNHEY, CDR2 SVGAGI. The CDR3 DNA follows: TGTGCCAGCAGTTACTCACATCTCACCGAGCAGTACTTC. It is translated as CASSYSHLTEQYF.

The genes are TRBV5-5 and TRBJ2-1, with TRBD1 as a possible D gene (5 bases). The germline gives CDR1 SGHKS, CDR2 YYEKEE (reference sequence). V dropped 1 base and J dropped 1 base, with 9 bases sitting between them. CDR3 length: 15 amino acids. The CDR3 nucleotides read TGTGCCAGCAGCTTGATAGGGGAATCCTACAATGAGCAGTTCTTC. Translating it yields CASSLIGESYNEQFF.

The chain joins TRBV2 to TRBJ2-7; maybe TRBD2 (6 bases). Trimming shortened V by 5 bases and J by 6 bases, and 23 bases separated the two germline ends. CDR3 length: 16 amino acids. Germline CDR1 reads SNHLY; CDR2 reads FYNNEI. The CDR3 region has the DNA TGTGCCAGCAGTTTAGGTCGAGGGAGGCGTATGAGCGAGCAGTACTTC. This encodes CASSLGRGRRMSEQYF.

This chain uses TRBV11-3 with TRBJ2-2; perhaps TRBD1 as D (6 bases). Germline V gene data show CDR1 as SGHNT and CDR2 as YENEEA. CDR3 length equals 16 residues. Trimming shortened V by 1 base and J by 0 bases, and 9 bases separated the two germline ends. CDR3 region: CASSLGGPTNTGELFF. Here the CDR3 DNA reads TGTGCCAGCAGCTTAGGGGGGCCTACGAACACCGGGGAGCTGTTTTTT.

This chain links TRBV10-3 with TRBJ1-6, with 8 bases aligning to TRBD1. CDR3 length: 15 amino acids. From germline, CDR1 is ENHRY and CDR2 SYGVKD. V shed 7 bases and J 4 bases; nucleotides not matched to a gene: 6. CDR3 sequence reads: CAITPGQGYNSPLHF. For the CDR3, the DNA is TGTGCCATCACTCCAGGACAGGGATATAATTCACCCCTCCACTTT.

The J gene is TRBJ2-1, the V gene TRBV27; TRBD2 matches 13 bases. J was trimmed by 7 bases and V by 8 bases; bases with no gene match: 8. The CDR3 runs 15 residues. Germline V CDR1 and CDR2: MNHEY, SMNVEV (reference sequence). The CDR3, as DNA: TGTGCCAGCGGCCCACTAGCGGGGGGGTCGAATGAGCAGTTCTTC. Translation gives CASGPLAGGSNEQFF.

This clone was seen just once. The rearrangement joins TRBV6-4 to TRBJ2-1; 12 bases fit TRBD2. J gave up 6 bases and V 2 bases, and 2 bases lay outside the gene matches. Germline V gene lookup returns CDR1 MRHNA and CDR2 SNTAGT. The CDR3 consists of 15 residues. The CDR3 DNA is TGTGCCAGCAGTGACGTGGGACTAGCGGGCAATGAGCAGTTCTTC. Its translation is CASSDVGLAGNEQFF.